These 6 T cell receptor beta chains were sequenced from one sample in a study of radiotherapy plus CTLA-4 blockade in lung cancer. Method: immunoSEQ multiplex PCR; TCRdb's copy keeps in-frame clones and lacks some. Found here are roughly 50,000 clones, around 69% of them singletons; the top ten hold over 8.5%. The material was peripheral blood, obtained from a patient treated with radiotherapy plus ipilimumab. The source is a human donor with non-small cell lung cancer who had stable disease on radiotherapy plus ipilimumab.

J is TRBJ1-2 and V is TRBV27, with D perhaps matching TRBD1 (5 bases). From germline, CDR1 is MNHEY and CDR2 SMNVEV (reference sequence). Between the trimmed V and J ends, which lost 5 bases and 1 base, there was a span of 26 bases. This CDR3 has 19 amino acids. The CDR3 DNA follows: TGTGCCAGCAGTATGCACGCCCCATCCACGAGACAGATTAACTATGGCTACACCTTC. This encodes CASSMHAPSTRQINYGYTF.

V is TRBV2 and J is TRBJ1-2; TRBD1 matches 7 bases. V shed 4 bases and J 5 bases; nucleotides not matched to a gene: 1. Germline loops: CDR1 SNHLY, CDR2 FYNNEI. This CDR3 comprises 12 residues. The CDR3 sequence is CASSATGYGYTF. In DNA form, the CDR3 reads TGTGCCAGCAGTGCGACAGGGTATGGCTACACCTTC. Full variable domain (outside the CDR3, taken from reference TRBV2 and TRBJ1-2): EPEVTQTPSHQVTQMGQEVILRCVPISNHLYFYWYRQILGQKVEFLVSFYNNEISEKSEIFDDQFSVERPDGSNFTLKIRSTKLEDSAMYFCASSATGYGYTFGSGTRLTVV.

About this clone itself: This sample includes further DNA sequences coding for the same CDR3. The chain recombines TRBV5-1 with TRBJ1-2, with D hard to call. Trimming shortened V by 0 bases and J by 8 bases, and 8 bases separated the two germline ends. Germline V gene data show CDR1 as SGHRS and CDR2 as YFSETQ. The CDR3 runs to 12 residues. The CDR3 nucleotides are TGCGCCAGCAGCTTGGATGGGAAGGGCTACACCTTC. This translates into CASSLDGKGYTF.

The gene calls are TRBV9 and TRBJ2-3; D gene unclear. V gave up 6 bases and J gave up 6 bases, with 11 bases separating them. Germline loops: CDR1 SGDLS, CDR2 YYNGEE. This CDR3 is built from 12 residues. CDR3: CASTSLGDTQYF. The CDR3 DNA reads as TGTGCCAGCACCTCCCTTGGGGATACGCAGTATTTT.

The CDR3 sequence is CASSEGTGGEQFF. The CDR3 DNA reads TGCGCCAGCAGTGAGGGGACAGGAGGTGAGCAGTTCTTC. The rearrangement joins TRBV10-1 to TRBJ2-1; 8 bases match TRBD1. V lost 2 bases to trimming and J lost 9 bases; unmatched junction nucleotides: 3. The V gene's germline CDR1 is WNHNN and CDR2 SYGVQD (reference sequence). The CDR3 is made up of 13 amino acids.

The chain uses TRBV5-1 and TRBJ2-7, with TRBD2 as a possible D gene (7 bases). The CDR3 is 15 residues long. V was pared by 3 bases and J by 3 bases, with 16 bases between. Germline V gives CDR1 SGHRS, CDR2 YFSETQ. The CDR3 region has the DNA TGCGCCAGCAGCTATTCACCAGGGGAGGGCTACGAGCAGTACTTC. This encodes CASSYSPGEGYEQYF.